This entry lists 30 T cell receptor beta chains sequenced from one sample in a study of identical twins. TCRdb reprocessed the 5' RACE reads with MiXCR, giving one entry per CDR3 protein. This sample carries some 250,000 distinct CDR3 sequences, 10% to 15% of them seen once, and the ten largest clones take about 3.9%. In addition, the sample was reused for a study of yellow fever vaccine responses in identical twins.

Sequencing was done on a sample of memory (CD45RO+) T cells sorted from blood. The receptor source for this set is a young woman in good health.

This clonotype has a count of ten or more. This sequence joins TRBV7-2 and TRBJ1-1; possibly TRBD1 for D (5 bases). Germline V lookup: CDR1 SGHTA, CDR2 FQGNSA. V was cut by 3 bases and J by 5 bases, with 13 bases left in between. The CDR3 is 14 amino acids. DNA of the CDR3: TGTGCCAGCAGCTTGGGGCCGGGGGATACTGAAGCTTTCTTT. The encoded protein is CASSLGPGDTEAFF.

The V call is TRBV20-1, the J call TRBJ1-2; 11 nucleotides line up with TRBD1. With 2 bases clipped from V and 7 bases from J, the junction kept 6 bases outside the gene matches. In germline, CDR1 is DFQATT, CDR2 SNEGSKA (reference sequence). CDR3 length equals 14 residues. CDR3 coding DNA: TGCAGTGCTAGAATGGACAGGGGGCAGGGTGGCTACACCTTC. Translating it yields CSARMDRGQGGYTF.

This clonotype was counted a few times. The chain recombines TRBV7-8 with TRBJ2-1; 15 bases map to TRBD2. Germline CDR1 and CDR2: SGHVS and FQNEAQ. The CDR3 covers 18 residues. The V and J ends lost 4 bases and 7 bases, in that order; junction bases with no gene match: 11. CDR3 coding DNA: TGTGCCAGCAGCTGGGCATCGGGACTAGCGGGAGGATCGAATGAGCAGTTCTTC. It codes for CASSWASGLAGGSNEQFF.

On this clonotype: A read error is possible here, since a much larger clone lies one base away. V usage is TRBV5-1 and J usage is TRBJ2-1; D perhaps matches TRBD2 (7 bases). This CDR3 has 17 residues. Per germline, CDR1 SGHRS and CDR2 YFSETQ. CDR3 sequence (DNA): TGCGCCAGCGGCTTGCCCGTGATGGCGGGGGCGGACAATGAGCAGTTCTTC. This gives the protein CASGLPVMAGADNEQFF.

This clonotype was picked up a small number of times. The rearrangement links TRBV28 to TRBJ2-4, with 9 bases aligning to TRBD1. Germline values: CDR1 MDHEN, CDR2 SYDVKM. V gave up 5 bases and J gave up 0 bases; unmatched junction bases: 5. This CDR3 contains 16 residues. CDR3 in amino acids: CASSLDRGQAKNIQYF. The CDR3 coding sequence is TGTGCCAGCAGTCTGGACAGGGGTCAAGCCAAAAACATTCAGTACTTC.

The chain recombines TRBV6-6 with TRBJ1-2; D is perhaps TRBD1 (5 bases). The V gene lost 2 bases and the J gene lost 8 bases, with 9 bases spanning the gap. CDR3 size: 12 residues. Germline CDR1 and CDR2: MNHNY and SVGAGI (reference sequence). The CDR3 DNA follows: TGTGCCAGCAGTTACCCCAGGGCGGGCTACACCTTC. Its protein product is CASSYPRAGYTF.

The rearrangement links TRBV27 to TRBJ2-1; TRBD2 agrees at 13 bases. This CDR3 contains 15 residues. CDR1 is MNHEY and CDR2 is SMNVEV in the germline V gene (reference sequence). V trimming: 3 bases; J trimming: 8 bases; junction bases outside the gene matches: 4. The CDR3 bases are TGTGCCAGCAGTTTGGGGACTAGCGGGAATCATGAGCAGTTCTTC. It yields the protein CASSLGTSGNHEQFF.

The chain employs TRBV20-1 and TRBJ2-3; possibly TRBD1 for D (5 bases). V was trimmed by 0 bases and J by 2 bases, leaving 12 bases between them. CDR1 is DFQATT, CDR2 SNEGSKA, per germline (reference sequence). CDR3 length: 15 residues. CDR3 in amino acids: CSARDLRVSTDTQYF. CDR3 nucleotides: TGCAGTGCTAGAGATCTCAGGGTATCCACAGATACGCAGTATTTT.

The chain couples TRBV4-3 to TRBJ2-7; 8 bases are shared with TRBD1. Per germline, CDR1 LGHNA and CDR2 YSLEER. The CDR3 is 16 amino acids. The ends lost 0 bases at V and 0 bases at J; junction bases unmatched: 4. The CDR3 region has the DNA TGCGCCAGCAGCCAAGATTTGGGGACAGGCTCCTACGAGCAGTACTTC. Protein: CASSQDLGTGSYEQYF.

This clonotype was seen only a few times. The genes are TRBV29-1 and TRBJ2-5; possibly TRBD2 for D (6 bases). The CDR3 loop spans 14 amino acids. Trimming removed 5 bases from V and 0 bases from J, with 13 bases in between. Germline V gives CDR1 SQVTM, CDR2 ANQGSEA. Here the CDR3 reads CSVLLATYQETQYF. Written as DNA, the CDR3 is TGCAGCGTTTTGCTAGCGACTTACCAAGAGACCCAGTACTTC.

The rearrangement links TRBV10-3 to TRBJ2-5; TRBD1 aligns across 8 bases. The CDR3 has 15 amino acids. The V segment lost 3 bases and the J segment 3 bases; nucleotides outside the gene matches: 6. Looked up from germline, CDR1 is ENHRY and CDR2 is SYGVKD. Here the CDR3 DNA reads TGTGCCATCAGTGACCCTGGACAGGGCAAAGAGACCCAGTACTTC. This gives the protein CAISDPGQGKETQYF.

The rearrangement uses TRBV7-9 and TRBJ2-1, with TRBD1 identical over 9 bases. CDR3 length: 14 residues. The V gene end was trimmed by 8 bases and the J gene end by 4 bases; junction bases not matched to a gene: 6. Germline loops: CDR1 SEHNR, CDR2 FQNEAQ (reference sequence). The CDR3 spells CASGRDRAYNEQFF. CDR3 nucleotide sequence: TGTGCCAGCGGCCGGGACAGGGCATACAATGAGCAGTTCTTC.

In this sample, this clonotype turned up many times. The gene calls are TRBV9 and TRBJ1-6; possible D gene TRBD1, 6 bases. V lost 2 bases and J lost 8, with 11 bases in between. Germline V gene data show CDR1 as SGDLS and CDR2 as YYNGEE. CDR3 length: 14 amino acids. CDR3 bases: TGTGCCAGCAGCGTTAAAGGGGGTCATTCACCCCTCCACTTT. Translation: CASSVKGGHSPLHF.

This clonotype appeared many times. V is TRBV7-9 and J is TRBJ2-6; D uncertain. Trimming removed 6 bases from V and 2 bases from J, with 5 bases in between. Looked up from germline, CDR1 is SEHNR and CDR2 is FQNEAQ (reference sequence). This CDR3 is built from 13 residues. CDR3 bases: TGTGCCAGCAGTCAGGCTGGGGCCAACGTCCTGACTTTC. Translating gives CASSQAGANVLTF.

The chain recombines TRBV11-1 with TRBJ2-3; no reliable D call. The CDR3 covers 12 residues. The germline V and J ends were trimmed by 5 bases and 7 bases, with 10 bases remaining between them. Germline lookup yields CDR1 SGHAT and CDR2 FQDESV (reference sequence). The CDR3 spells CASSQNWNTQYF. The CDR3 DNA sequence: TGTGCCAGCAGCCAGAACTGGAATACGCAGTATTTT.

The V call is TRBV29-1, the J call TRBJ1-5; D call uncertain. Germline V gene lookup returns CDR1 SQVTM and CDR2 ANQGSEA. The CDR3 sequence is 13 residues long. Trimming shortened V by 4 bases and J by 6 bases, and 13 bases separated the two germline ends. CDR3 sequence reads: CSVGLVEGQPQHF. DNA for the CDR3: TGCAGCGTTGGACTCGTGGAGGGTCAGCCCCAGCATTTT.

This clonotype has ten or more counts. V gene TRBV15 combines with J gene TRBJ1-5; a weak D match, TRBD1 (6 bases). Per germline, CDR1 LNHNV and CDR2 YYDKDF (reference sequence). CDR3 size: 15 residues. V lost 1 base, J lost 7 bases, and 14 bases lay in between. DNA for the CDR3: TGTGCCACCAGCAGAGGTGGGGGCTCCGAGCAGCCCCAGCATTTT. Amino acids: CATSRGGGSEQPQHF.

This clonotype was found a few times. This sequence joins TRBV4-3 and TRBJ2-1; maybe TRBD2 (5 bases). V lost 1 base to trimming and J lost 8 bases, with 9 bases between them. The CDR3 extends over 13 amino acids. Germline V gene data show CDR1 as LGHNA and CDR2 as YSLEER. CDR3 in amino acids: CASSQVRRDEQFF. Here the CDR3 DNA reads TGCGCCAGCAGCCAAGTACGGCGGGATGAGCAGTTCTTC.

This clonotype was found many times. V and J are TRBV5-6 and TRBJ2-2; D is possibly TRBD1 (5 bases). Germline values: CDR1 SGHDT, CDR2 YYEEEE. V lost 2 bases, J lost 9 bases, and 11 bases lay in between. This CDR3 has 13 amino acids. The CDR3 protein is CASSFPGYRELFF. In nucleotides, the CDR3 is TGTGCCAGCAGCTTTCCAGGGTACAGGGAGCTGTTTTTT.

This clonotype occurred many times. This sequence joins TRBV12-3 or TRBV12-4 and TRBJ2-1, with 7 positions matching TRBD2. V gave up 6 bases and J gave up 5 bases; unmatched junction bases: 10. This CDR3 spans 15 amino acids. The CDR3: CASSPGTINNNEQFF. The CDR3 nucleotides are TGTGCCAGCAGCCCCGGGACTATTAACAACAATGAGCAGTTCTTC.

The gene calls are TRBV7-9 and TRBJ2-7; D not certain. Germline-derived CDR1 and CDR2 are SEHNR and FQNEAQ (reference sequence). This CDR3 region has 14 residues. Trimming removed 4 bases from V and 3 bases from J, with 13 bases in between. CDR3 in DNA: TGTGCCAGCAGCTCCTCCTGGACGGTCTACGAGCAGTACTTC. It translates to CASSSSWTVYEQYF.

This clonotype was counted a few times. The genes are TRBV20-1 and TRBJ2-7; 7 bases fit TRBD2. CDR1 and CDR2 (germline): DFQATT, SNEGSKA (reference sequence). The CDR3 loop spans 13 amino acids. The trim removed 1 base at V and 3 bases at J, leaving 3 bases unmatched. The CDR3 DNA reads TGCAGTGCTAGAGGTACTAGCGTCTACGAGCAGTACTTC. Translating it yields CSARGTSVYEQYF.

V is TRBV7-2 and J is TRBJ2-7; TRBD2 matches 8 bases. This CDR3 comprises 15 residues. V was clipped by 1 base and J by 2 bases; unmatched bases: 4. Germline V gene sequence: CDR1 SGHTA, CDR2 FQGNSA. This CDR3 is CASSLGGGGPYEQYF. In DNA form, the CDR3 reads TGTGCCAGCAGCTTAGGAGGCGGGGGGCCCTACGAGCAGTACTTC.

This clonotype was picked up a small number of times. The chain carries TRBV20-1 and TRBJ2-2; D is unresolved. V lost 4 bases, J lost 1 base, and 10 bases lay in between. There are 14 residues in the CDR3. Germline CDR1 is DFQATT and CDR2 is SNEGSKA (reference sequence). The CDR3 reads CSAIPVQNTGELFF. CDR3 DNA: TGCAGTGCTATCCCGGTGCAGAACACCGGGGAGCTGTTTTTT.

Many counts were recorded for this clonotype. The CDR3 nucleotides are TGCAGCGTTGAAGATCGCAGGGAAGGCTACACCTTC. It encodes CSVEDRREGYTF. The chain couples TRBV29-1 to TRBJ1-2; possible D gene TRBD1, 5 bases. Germline assignment: CDR1 SQVTM and CDR2 ANQGSEA. Trimming removed 0 bases from V and 8 bases from J, with 10 bases in between. The CDR3 length is 12 residues.

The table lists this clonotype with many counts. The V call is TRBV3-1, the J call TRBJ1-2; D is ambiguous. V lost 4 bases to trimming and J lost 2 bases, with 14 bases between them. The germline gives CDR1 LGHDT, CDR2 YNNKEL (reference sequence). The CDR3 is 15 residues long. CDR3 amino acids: CASSLFKVPNYGYTF. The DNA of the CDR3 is TGTGCCAGCAGCCTTTTTAAAGTTCCCAACTATGGCTACACCTTC.

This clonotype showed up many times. CDR3 DNA: TGTGCCATCAAGGGTTATGGCACAGGGGAAGTAAACACCATATATTTT. It specifies CAIKGYGTGEVNTIYF. The V and J genes are TRBV10-3 and TRBJ1-3, with 7 bases identical to TRBD1. This CDR3 has 16 residues. Looked up from germline, CDR1 is ENHRY and CDR2 is SYGVKD. With 7 bases clipped from V and 6 bases from J, the junction kept 15 bases outside the gene matches.

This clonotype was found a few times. This CDR3 reads CSARISGGVGEQYF. The CDR3 DNA sequence: TGCAGTGCTAGAATCTCAGGGGGCGTGGGTGAGCAGTACTTC. The rearrangement joins TRBV20-1 to TRBJ2-7; 8 bases match TRBD1. The CDR3 is 14 residues long. J was trimmed by 7 bases and V by 2 bases; bases with no gene match: 10. Germline V lookup: CDR1 DFQATT, CDR2 SNEGSKA (reference sequence).

The CDR3 region is CASSPRLVPSPYEQYF. CDR3 DNA sequence: TGTGCCAGCAGTCCCCGACTAGTCCCCTCTCCCTACGAGCAGTACTTC. The chain links TRBV14 to TRBJ2-7; TRBD2 is a possible D gene (6 bases). This CDR3 contains 16 residues. Trimming pared 6 bases from V and 2 bases from J, leaving 20 bases between. CDR1 and CDR2 (germline): SGHDN, FVKESK.

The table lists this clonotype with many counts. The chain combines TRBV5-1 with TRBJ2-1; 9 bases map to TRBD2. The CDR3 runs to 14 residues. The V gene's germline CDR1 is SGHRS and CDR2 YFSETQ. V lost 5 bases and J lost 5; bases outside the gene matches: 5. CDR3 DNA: TGCGCCAGCAGAATAGCGGGGGCGAACAATGAGCAGTTCTTC. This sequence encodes CASRIAGANNEQFF. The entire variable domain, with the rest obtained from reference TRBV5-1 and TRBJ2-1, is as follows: KAGVTQTPRYLIKTRGQQVTLSCSPISGHRSVSWYQQTPGQGLQFLFEYFSETQRNKGNFPGRFSGRQFSNSRSEMNVSTLELGDSALYLCASRIAGANNEQFFGPGTRLTVL.